One sample yielded the 17 T cell receptor beta chains listed below, sequenced in a study of immune characterization of retroperitoneal liposarcoma (dated by TCRdb to the late 2010s). Library method: PCR. TCRdb names NextSeq 500 as the instrument used. TCRdb reworked the public reads: Q25 trimming with fastp, MiXCR clone assembly, productive beta chains retained. When rows share a CDR3 protein, they turn into one entry using the most common DNA and genes. The sample has about 12,000 distinct CDR3 sequences on record, roughly a quarter of them singletons. The ten largest clones add up to 9.1% of the sample. Input material: tumor tissue. The origin of the receptors is a female donor with retroperitoneal liposarcoma.

The V gene is TRBV7-3, the J gene TRBJ2-2, with D uncertain. The CDR3 totals 12 residues. Germline CDR1 reads SGHTA; CDR2 reads FQGTGA. The V gene lost 5 bases and the J gene lost 3 bases, with 4 bases spanning the gap. CDR3: CASSRDTGELFF. CDR3 nucleotide sequence: TGTGCCAGCAGCCGAGACACCGGGGAGCTGTTTTTT.

This CDR3 is CASSSLVEAKNIQYF. As DNA, the CDR3 is TGTGCCAGCAGCTCTCTCGTCGAGGCCAAAAACATTCAGTACTTC. The chain carries TRBV7-2 and TRBJ2-4; D is unclear. This CDR3 is built from 15 residues. In germline, CDR1 is SGHTA, CDR2 FQGNSA. The germline V and J ends were trimmed by 4 bases and 1 base, with 11 bases remaining between them.

By share, this clonotype ranks as medium-sized (0.01 to 0.1%). V gene TRBV6-1 combines with J gene TRBJ2-4; TRBD2 matches at 7 bases. The CDR3 extends over 16 amino acids. The V segment lost 6 bases and the J segment 0 bases; nucleotides outside the gene matches: 8. Germline assignment: CDR1 MNHNS and CDR2 SASEGT. This CDR3 is CASRTGTTLAKNIQYF. For the CDR3, the DNA is TGTGCCAGCAGGACCGGGACTACGTTAGCCAAAAACATTCAGTACTTC.

Remarks on this clonotype: A much larger clone differs by one base, so this may be a read error. This chain links TRBV6-5 with TRBJ2-1; D might be TRBD1 (6 bases). This CDR3 comprises 14 residues. With 4 bases removed from V and 13 bases from J, the gap between germline ends came to 20 bases. Germline assignment: CDR1 MNHEY and CDR2 SVGAGI. The CDR3 bases are TGTGCCAGCAGTTTACAGGGTTCCAAAAACATTCAGTTCTTC. Amino acids: CASSLQGSKNIQFF.

By share of the sample, this clonotype is medium-sized. This chain uses TRBV12-3 or TRBV12-4 with TRBJ2-1; the match to TRBD2 covers 7 bases. Trimming removed 3 bases from V and 16 bases from J; junction bases left unmatched: 6. The length of the CDR3 is 11 residues. CDR3 loop: CASSFGTTPFF. CDR3 nucleotide sequence: TGTGCCAGCAGTTTCGGGACTACCCCCTTCTTC.

This clonotype was counted a few times. The rearrangement links TRBV6-4 to TRBJ2-1, with TRBD2 identical over 10 bases. Germline V CDR1 and CDR2: MRHNA, SNTAGT. The CDR3 runs 15 residues. V lost 6 bases to trimming and J lost 5 bases; unmatched junction nucleotides: 7. CDR3 in amino acids: CASSVAGGTHNEQFF. DNA of the CDR3: TGTGCCAGCAGCGTAGCGGGGGGCACACACAATGAGCAGTTCTTC.

This clonotype ranks as medium-sized. J is TRBJ2-5 and V is TRBV27; TRBD2 aligns across 7 bases. The J call is uncertain, as TRBJ2-7 better fits the DNA end. From germline, CDR1 is MNHEY and CDR2 SMNVEV (reference sequence). The CDR3 is 15 residues long. This chain's CDR3 is CASSLTSTLTYEQYF. As DNA, the CDR3 is TGTGCCAGCAGTTTGACTAGCACTCTAACCTACGAGCAGTACTTC.

Many counts were recorded for this clonotype. The chain is built from TRBV7-3 and TRBJ2-2; no definite D call. The V gene lost 3 bases and the J gene lost 0 bases, with 8 bases spanning the gap. Germline loops: CDR1 SGHTA, CDR2 FQGTGA. This CDR3 contains 15 residues. CDR3 protein: CASSLARTNTGELFF. The DNA of the CDR3 is TGTGCCAGCAGCTTGGCGCGGACGAACACCGGGGAGCTGTTTTTT. The full variable domain, rest sourced from reference TRBV7-3 and TRBJ2-2, is GAGVSQTPSNKVTEKGKYVELRCDPISGHTALYWYRQSLGQGPEFLIYFQGTGAADDSGLPNDRFFAVRPEGSVSTLKIQRTERGDSAVYLCASSLARTNTGELFFGEGSRLTVL.

The CDR3 reads CASSFRRKAGAYNEQFF. CDR3 sequence (DNA): TGTGCCAGCAGTTTCCGGAGGAAGGCGGGGGCCTACAATGAGCAGTTCTTC. The rearrangement joins TRBV27 to TRBJ2-1, with TRBD2 matching 7 bases. CDR3 length: 17 amino acids. V lost 3 bases to trimming and J lost 2 bases; unmatched junction nucleotides: 10. CDR1 MNHEY and CDR2 SMNVEV come from the germline V gene (reference sequence).

This clonotype came up many times. The chain is built from TRBV6-1 and TRBJ2-2; TRBD1 might be the D (5 bases). The ends were cut back, 4 bases at V and 6 bases at J, with 9 bases in the middle. CDR1 is MNHNS and CDR2 is SASEGT in the germline V gene. The CDR3 is 13 residues long. CDR3 bases: TGTGCCAGCAGTGGGCAGGGTGCCGGGGAGCTGTTTTTT. Amino acid sequence: CASSGQGAGELFF.

The CDR3 region has the DNA TGTGCCAGCGGCACTAGCGGGGGGGCCCCAGATACGCAGTATTTT. This encodes CASGTSGGAPDTQYF. This sequence joins TRBV6-8 and TRBJ2-3; 13 nucleotides agree with TRBD2. The length of the CDR3 is 15 residues. V shed 8 bases, J shed 4 bases, and the junction held 6 bases outside the gene matches. Per the germline V gene, CDR1 is MNHGY and CDR2 is SAAAGT.

As for this clonotype: This likely comes from a read error, as the CDR3 has no conserved phenylalanine or tryptophan at its end. It is unclear where the CDR3 begins or ends on the DNA, so no DNA is shown, and the CDR3 is as TCRdb lists it. The V call is TRBV6-1, the J call TRBJ2-1. Germline CDR1 and CDR2: MNHNS and SASEGT. The CDR3 spans 9 residues, counting both ends. The CDR3 loop reads CASSEYYSP.

The chain uses TRBV7-2 and TRBJ1-2, with TRBD1 identical over 9 bases. This CDR3 comprises 16 residues. Germline V CDR1 and CDR2: SGHTA, FQGNSA. J gave up 3 bases and V 5 bases, and 10 bases lay outside the gene matches. In DNA form, the CDR3 reads TGTGCCAGCAGCCTCCTTAGGGGACAGGGTCACTATGGCTACACCTTC. Its translation is CASSLLRGQGHYGYTF.

The chain recombines TRBV7-8 with TRBJ1-6, with 12 bases fitting TRBD1. This CDR3 has 15 residues. Losses at the gene ends were 9 bases for V and 10 bases for J; bases not matched to a gene: 10. Germline-derived CDR1 and CDR2 are SGHVS and FQNEAQ. The CDR3 is CASSGQGARGSPLHF. Here the CDR3 DNA reads TGTGCCAGTTCGGGACAGGGGGCCAGAGGGTCACCCCTCCACTTT. Full variable domain (outside the CDR3, taken from reference TRBV7-8 and TRBJ1-6): GAGVSQSPRYKVAKRGQDVALRCDPISGHVSLFWYQQALGQGPEFLTYFQNEAQLDKSGLPSDRFFAERPEGSVSTLKIQRTQQEDSAVYLCASSGQGARGSPLHFGNGTRLTVT.

By share of the sample, this clonotype is medium-sized. CDR3 bases: TGTGCCAGTCAGACAGGGGGCGCCTACAATGAGCAGTACTTC. Its protein product is CASQTGGAYNEQYF. The V call is TRBV7-8, the J call TRBJ2-1, with 10 bases matching TRBD1. The DNA end favors TRBJ2-7, so the J call may be wrong. Germline assignment: CDR1 SGHVS and CDR2 FQNEAQ. The CDR3 consists of 14 residues.

This clonotype occurred many times. This sequence joins TRBV7-8 and TRBJ2-3; 11 bases agree with TRBD2. Germline V gene sequence: CDR1 SGHVS, CDR2 FQNEAQ. The junction had 3 bases not matched to a gene; V was cut back by 6 bases and J by 4 bases. This CDR3 region has 14 residues. CDR3 amino acids: CASRIAGGPDTQYF. In DNA, the CDR3 is TGTGCCAGCAGAATAGCGGGAGGGCCAGATACGCAGTATTTT. Full variable domain (outside the CDR3, taken from reference TRBV7-8 and TRBJ2-3): GAGVSQSPRYKVAKRGQDVALRCDPISGHVSLFWYQQALGQGPEFLTYFQNEAQLDKSGLPSDRFFAERPEGSVSTLKIQRTQQEDSAVYLCASRIAGGPDTQYFGPGTRLTVL.

The table lists this clonotype with many counts. The chain carries TRBV12-3 or TRBV12-4 and TRBJ1-6, with 8 bases that match TRBD1. J was trimmed by 10 bases and V by 6 bases; bases with no gene match: 26. This CDR3 is 20 amino acids long. As DNA, the CDR3 is TGTGCCAGCAGCCGGTTAGGACAGGGCCCGGCGGGCGGTCTTGGGTCACCCCTCCACTTT. This encodes CASSRLGQGPAGGLGSPLHF.